This TCR beta chain stems from a study of T cells in Graves' hyperthyroidism and ophthalmopathy. Study-wide results and limits: Within blood appeared most thyroid clonotypes that had expanded above 0.001. A model built on 13 V-J features separated ophthalmopathy from stable hyperthyroidism.

Many counts were recorded for this clonotype. The antigen is unknown. At one end the junction does not follow the germline gene, possibly because of a read error. This CDR3 contains 15 residues. Germline CDR1 reads SGHTA; CDR2 reads FQGNSA. TCR beta CDR3 regions were amplified from RNA. During a first-round RT-PCR of the TCR CDR3, the HTBI primer set was used. TCRdb processed the multiplex PCR reads anew with MiXCR; each CDR3 protein has one entry. The sample consists of more than 250,000 distinct CDR3 sequences, roughly 15% of them appearing once. The chain combines TRBV7-2 with TRBJ2-7; D may be TRBD2 (6 bases). This TCR came from a woman in her forties or fifties with Graves' hyperthyroidism that later progressed to Graves' ophthalmopathy. Sequencing was carried out using blood. The DNA for the CDR3 is TGTGCCAGCAGCCCAATGGCTACTAGCTCCCACGAGCAGTACTTC. It specifies CASSPMATSSHEQYF.